These T cell receptor beta chains were read from a single sample in a study of blood T cell repertoires in COVID-19. The method was immunoSEQ multiplex PCR; TCRdb's version includes in-frame clones alone and lacks a portion of them. The data hold about 230,000 clones, with about 88% observed a single time. Material for sequencing was peripheral blood. These receptors were collected from a man in his forties with acute or convalescent COVID-19. Both conserved end residues are part of each CDR3. Fields, in order: D gene, V gene, J gene, clone size, CDR3 DNA, CDR3 protein. D genes are given only for firm matches. Clone size appears in some rows only: once, few, many, or a class for an expanded clone.

TRBD1,TRBV5-1,TRBJ2-5,NA,TGCGCCAGCAGCTTGTGGGGACAGTACCAAGAGACCCAGTACTTC,CASSLWGQYQETQYF
NA,TRBV19,TRBJ1-2,NA,TGTGCCAGTAACCCACAGGCTCCTATCGATGGCTACACCTTC,CASNPQAPIDGYTF
NA,TRBV5-6,TRBJ1-2,few,TGTGCCAGCAGCTTGGTCCCTAAAATTAACTATGGCTACACCTTC,CASSLVPKINYGYTF
TRBD2,TRBV5-6,TRBJ2-7,NA,TGTGCCAGCAGTAACAGCGGGGGCCCATCCTACGAGCAGTACTTC,CASSNSGGPSYEQYF
NA,TRBV5-1,TRBJ1-2,NA,TGCGCCAGCAGCTTGGTCGGAGGGGCCAAGAACTATGGCTACACCTTC,CASSLVGGAKNYGYTF
TRBD2,TRBV19,TRBJ2-3,NA,TGTGCCAGTAGTTCCCCGGCCGCGGGGGGCACAGATACGCAGTATTTT,CASSSPAAGGTDTQYF
NA,TRBV3-1/TRBV3-2,TRBJ2-3,NA,TGTGCCAGCAGCCGCGCGGAAATCACCACAGATACGCAGTATTTT,CASSRAEITTDTQYF
TRBD1,TRBV28,TRBJ1-2,NA,TGTGCCAGCAGTGCCCCGGACAGGGGGAACTATGGCTACACCTTC,CASSAPDRGNYGYTF
TRBD1,TRBV5-5,TRBJ1-1,NA,TGTGCCAGCAGTAGACAGGGCGAGGGCACTGAAGCTTTCTTT,CASSRQGEGTEAFF
TRBD1,TRBV5-1,TRBJ1-2,NA,TGCGCCAGCAGCTTCTGGACAGGGGGAGGCTACACCTTC,CASSFWTGGGYTF
TRBD2,TRBV3-1/TRBV3-2,TRBJ2-1,NA,TGTGCCAGCAGCCAAGATTCGACTAGCGGCTCCTACAATGAGCAGTTCTTC,CASSQDSTSGSYNEQFF
NA,TRBV28,TRBJ1-2,NA,TGTGCCAGCAGTTTACCCCGCAGGGACTATGGCTACACCTTC,CASSLPRRDYGYTF
TRBD1,TRBV7-2,TRBJ1-4,once,TGTGCCAGCAGCAGACAGGGGGGGGATGAAAAACTGTTTTTT,CASSRQGGDEKLFF
NA,TRBV7-8,TRBJ1-1,NA,TGTGCCAGCAGCTCCATCGACGGGGTGAACACTGAAGCTTTCTTT,CASSSIDGVNTEAFF
TRBD1,TRBV5-1,TRBJ2-3,NA,TGCGCCAGCAGCACCGGACAGGGGGCAGATACGCAGTATTTT,CASSTGQGADTQYF
TRBD1,TRBV9,TRBJ2-5,NA,TGTGCCAGCAGCGTGGGACAGCGCAAAGAGACCCAGTACTTC,CASSVGQRKETQYF
NA,TRBV28,TRBJ1-1,NA,TGTGCCAGTCTACAGGGTCGATTGAACACTGAAGCTTTCTTT,CASLQGRLNTEAFF
NA,TRBV28,TRBJ1-2,NA,TGTGCCAGCAGTTTAGAGGCTCGGTCGGGTGAAGGTGGCTACACCTTC,CASSLEARSGEGGYTF
NA,TRBV28,TRBJ1-5,NA,TGTGCCAGCAGTCCTGACAGGTTTAACCACCAGCCCCAGCATTTT,CASSPDRFNHQPQHF
NA,TRBV7-9,TRBJ1-1,NA,TGTGCCAGCAGCCAAACGGGGGGCGGTAATGAAGCTTTCTTT,CASSQTGGGNEAFF
NA,TRBV7-3,TRBJ2-7,NA,TGTGCCAGCAGCCCAGGTGGGTCCGAGCAGTACTTC,CASSPGGSEQYF
TRBD1,TRBV7-7,TRBJ2-5,NA,TGTGCCAGCAGCTTAAGCGTGACAGGGAATCGAGGGACCCAGTACTTC,CASSLSVTGNRGTQYF
NA,TRBV19,TRBJ1-2,NA,TGTGCCAGTAGTATAGATCAGAGGATCGGTGGCTACACCTTC,CASSIDQRIGGYTF
NA,TRBV5-1,TRBJ2-7,NA,TGCGCCAGCAGCGACCTACAGGGAAGTGAGCAGTACTTC,CASSDLQGSEQYF
NA,TRBV7-9,TRBJ1-1,NA,TGTGCCAGCAGCTTAGGGGGGCTAGTGAACACTGAAGCTTTCTTT,CASSLGGLVNTEAFF
NA,TRBV28,TRBJ1-6,NA,TGTGCCAGCGGCCGGGACATGAGTAATTCACCCCTCCACTTT,CASGRDMSNSPLHF
NA,TRBV5-1,TRBJ2-7,once,TGCGCCAGCAGACCAGAGTGGGACAATCTCTACGAGCAGTACTTC,CASRPEWDNLYEQYF
NA,TRBV4-1,TRBJ1-5,NA,TGCGCCAGCAGCCAAGGTGGCGCAGGGTCCAATCAGCCCCAGCATTTT,CASSQGGAGSNQPQHF
TRBD1,TRBV6-6,TRBJ1-2,NA,TGTGCCAGCAGTCCTCCGGGACAGGACTTTTATGGCTACACCTTC,CASSPPGQDFYGYTF
NA,TRBV6-5,TRBJ1-4,once,TGTGCCAGCAGTCAGACAGCCTCGAATGAAAAACTGTTTTTT,CASSQTASNEKLFF
NA,TRBV5-1,TRBJ1-6,NA,TGCGCCAGCAGCCCAGGGACAACGGGGATGGGTCGGTCACCCCTCCACTTT,CASSPGTTGMGRSPLHF
TRBD1,TRBV12-5,TRBJ2-7,NA,TGTGCTAGTGGTTTAAACAGGGGTGGGCACGAGCAGTACTTC,CASGLNRGGHEQYF
TRBD2,TRBV5-4,TRBJ2-3,once,TGTGCCAGCAGCGTTAGCGGGGGGGCCGCAGATACGCAGTATTTT,CASSVSGGAADTQYF
NA,TRBV30,TRBJ1-4,NA,TGTGCCTGGAGTGTAGGAGCAGGGGCGGGTGAAAAACTGTTTTTT,CAWSVGAGAGEKLFF
NA,TRBV6-5,TRBJ1-1,NA,TGTGCCAGCAGCCGAGGGTCCAGCAAAGCTTTCTTT,CASSRGSSKAFF
TRBD2,TRBV28,TRBJ2-1,NA,TGTGCCAGCACCGAAGGGGAGGGCCGTGAGCAGTTCTTC,CASTEGEGREQFF
TRBD2,TRBV20-1,TRBJ2-5,NA,TGCAGTGCTAGTCCCGGGACTAGCGGGATGGAGACCCAGTACTTC,CSASPGTSGMETQYF
NA,TRBV7-9,TRBJ1-5,NA,TGTGCCAGCAGCTTGGCGGGGGCTAGTCAGCCCCAGCATTTT,CASSLAGASQPQHF
TRBD1,TRBV5-1,TRBJ2-1,NA,TGCGCCAGCAGCTTGTTCGACAGGGACTACAATGAGCAGTTCTTC,CASSLFDRDYNEQFF
TRBD2,TRBV2,TRBJ2-1,NA,TGTGCCAGCAGTACTTTAGCGGGGTACAATGAGCAGTTCTTC,CASSTLAGYNEQFF
TRBD2,TRBV5-1,TRBJ2-3,NA,TGCGCCAGCAGCTTGGTGGGCGGGGGACGGGAAGATACGCAGTATTTT,CASSLVGGGREDTQYF
TRBD2,TRBV4-1,TRBJ2-3,NA,TGCGCCAGCAGCCAAGGACCGCGGGGGGGGGTAGATACGCAGTATTTT,CASSQGPRGGVDTQYF
NA,TRBV25-1,TRBJ2-7,NA,TGTGCCAGCAGTGACCAGCGGATACTGAACGAGCAGTACTTC,CASSDQRILNEQYF
TRBD1,TRBV13,TRBJ2-1,NA,TGTGCCATTTCGGGGACAGGAGTCTACAATGAGCAGTTCTTC,CAISGTGVYNEQFF
NA,TRBV24-1,TRBJ1-6,NA,TGTGCCACCAGTGATTTGCGAGGATCGGGATCACCCCTCCACTTT,CATSDLRGSGSPLHF
NA,TRBV6-6,TRBJ2-5,NA,TGTGCCAGCAGTCCCCGGGCGGGACAAGAGACCCAGTACTTC,CASSPRAGQETQYF